This section outlines one TCR beta chain sequence together with its context. The data stem from a study of blood T cell repertoires in COVID-19. TCRdb's copy holds only in-frame clones and misses some; the assay was immunoSEQ multiplex PCR. The top ten clones hold about 2.3% of a sample with about 390,000 clones, more than 75% of them seen once. The receptor was isolated from a woman aged 60 to 75 with COVID-19, enrolled during active disease. The sequenced sample was peripheral blood.

The CDR3 DNA follows: TGCGCCAGCAGCCTACAGAGGGTGAACACTGAAGCTTTCTTT. Translation gives CASSLQRVNTEAFF. The chain carries TRBV5-1 and TRBJ1-1; D is unresolved. The CDR3 runs 14 residues. Germline CDR1 is SGHRS and CDR2 is YFSETQ. Trimming stripped 4 bases from V and 0 bases from J, with 10 bases between.